This TCR beta chain is from a study of CD8+ T cells in alopecia areata. Study information: Treated patients were given oral tofacitinib, which was dosed at 5 to 10 mg twice daily. For 6 to 18 months, tofacitinib was taken, and 6 months off drug followed. General study points: Normal skin's resident alphabeta T cells are sequenced alongside lesional scalp T cells.

Following RNA extraction, reverse transcription yielded cDNA that acted as the sequencing template. Sequencing used immunoSEQ multiplex PCR; TCRdb keeps in-frame clones, though not all of them. The sample yields some 120,000 clones, roughly three fifths seen once. As to this clone: Its antigen is currently unknown.

Trimming at V came to 5 bases and at J to 0 bases, leaving 8 bases not matched to a gene. CDR3 length: 17 amino acids. Germline loops: CDR1 SGHTA, CDR2 FQGNSA. Those with alopecia areata gave lesional scalp punch biopsies and peripheral blood. The TCR comes from a human donor with alopecia areata. Material: CD4+ T cells sorted from blood, obtained at week 0. The chain couples TRBV7-2 to TRBJ2-3, with 10 bases identical to TRBD2. CDR3 region: CASSRFLAGGSTDTQYF. DNA of the CDR3: TGTGCCAGCAGCCGCTTTTTAGCGGGGGGAAGCACAGATACGCAGTATTTT.